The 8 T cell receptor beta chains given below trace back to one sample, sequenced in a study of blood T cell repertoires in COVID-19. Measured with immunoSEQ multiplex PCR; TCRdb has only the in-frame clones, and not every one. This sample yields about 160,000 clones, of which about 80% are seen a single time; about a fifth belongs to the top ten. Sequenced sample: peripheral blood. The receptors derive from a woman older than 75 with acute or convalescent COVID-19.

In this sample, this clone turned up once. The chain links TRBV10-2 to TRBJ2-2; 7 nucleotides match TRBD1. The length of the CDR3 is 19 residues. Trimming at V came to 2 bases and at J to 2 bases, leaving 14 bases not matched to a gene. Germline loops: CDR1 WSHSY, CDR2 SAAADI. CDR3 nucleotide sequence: TGCGCCAGCAGTGAGCCTTATACCCGGGACAGTTATAACACCGGGGAGCTGTTTTTT. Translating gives CASSEPYTRDSYNTGELFF.

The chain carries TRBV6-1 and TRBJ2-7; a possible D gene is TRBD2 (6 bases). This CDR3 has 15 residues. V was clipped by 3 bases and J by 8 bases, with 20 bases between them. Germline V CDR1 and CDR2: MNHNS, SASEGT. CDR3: CASSDHGTGLFQQYF. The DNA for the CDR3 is TGTGCCAGCAGTGACCACGGGACTGGACTTTTTCAGCAGTACTTC.

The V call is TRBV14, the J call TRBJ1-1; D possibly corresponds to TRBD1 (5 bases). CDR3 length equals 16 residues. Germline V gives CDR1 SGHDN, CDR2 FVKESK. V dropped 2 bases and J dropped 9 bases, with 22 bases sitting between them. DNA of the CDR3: TGTGCCAGCAGCCAAAGGTGGTCGGGCAGGGCGCTCCAAGCTTTCTTT. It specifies CASSQRWSGRALQAFF. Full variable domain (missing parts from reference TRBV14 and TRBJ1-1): EAGVTQFPSHSVIEKGQTVTLRCDPISGHDNLYWYRRVMGKEIKFLLHFVKESKQDESGMPNNRFLAERTGGTYSTLKVQPAELEDSGVYFCASSQRWSGRALQAFFGQGTRLTVV.

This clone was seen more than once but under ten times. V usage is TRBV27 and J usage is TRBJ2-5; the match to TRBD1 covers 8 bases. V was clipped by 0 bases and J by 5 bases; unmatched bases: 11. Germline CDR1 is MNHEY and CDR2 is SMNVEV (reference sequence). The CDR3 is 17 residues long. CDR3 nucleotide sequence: TGTGCCAGCAGTTTATCGAGGTCCCGGACAGGGCGGGAGACCCAGTACTTC. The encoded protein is CASSLSRSRTGRETQYF.

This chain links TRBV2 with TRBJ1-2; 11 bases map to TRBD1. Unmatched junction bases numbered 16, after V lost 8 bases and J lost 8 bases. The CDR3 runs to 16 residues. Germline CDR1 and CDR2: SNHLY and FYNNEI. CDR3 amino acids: CASGSRTGGAGNGYTF. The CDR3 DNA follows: TGTGCCAGCGGTTCCCGGACAGGGGGCGCTGGGAACGGCTACACCTTC.

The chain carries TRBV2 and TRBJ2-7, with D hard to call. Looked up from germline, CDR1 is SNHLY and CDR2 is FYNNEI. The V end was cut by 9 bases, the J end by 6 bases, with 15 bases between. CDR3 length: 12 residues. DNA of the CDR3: TGTGCCAGAGGAGAGACCGCCGGCGAGCAGTACTTC. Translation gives CARGETAGEQYF.

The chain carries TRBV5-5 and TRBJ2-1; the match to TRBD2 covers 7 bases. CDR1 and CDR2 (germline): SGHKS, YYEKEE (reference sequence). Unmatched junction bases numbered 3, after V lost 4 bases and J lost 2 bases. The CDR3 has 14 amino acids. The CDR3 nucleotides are TGTGCCAGCAGCCACGGACTAGCCTACAATGAGCAGTTCTTC. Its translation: CASSHGLAYNEQFF.

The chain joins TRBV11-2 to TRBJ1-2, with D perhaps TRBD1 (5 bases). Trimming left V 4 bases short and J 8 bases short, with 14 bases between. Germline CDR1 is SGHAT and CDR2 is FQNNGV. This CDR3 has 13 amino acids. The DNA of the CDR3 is TGTGCCAGCAGCTCCCCCCGGCGGGGGGGCTACACCTTC. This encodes CASSSPRRGGYTF.